The 5 T cell receptor beta chains listed next were all sequenced from one sample in a study of T-cell memory formation after mild COVID-19. TCRdb reanalysed the 5' RACE reads using MiXCR and keeps one entry per CDR3 protein. The table records hundreds of thousands of distinct CDR3 sequences, about 20% of them present only once. The sequencing sample was made of PBMCs or a T cell subset sorted from them (not recorded which). Receptor source: an adult woman who had mild COVID-19 (a few samples of this study predate the infection). Cell type and time point are not known.

The rearrangement uses TRBV7-6 and TRBJ2-3; D is ambiguous. From germline, CDR1 is SGHVS and CDR2 FNYEAQ. The CDR3 consists of 16 residues. V shed 4 bases and J shed 2 bases, with 16 bases lying between them. Written as DNA, the CDR3 is TGTGCCAGCAGCTCAAGCAACAGCGCCCACACAGATACGCAGTATTTT. Translated: CASSSSNSAHTDTQYF.

This clonotype was seen only a few times. CDR3 in DNA: TGTGCCAGCAGCCCTCAGACAGGGGGAGACGGCAATCAGCCCCAGCATTTT. Translated, it gives CASSPQTGGDGNQPQHF. This rearrangement joins TRBV5-6 to TRBJ1-5; 9 bases map to TRBD1. There are 17 residues in the CDR3. Germline V gene data show CDR1 as SGHDT and CDR2 as YYEEEE. The ends lost 4 bases at V and 2 bases at J; junction bases unmatched: 10.

J is TRBJ2-7 and V is TRBV7-9; 12 bases are shared with TRBD1. Looked up from germline, CDR1 is SEHNR and CDR2 is FQNEAQ (reference sequence). Trimming took 4 bases from V and 4 from J; bases not matched to a gene: 8. The CDR3 is 16 residues long. The CDR3 DNA reads as TGTGCCAGCAGCTCGCCCGGGACAGGGGGCTTGTACGAGCAGTACTTC. It is translated as CASSSPGTGGLYEQYF. Full variable domain (rest looked up from reference TRBV7-9 and TRBJ2-7): DTGVSQNPRHKITKRGQNVTFRCDPISEHNRLYWYRQTLGQGPEFLTYFQNEAQLEKSRLLSDRFSAERPKGSFSTLEIQRTEQGDSAMYLCASSSPGTGGLYEQYFGPGTRLTVT.

V gene TRBV20-1 combines with J gene TRBJ2-1, with TRBD1 matching 10 bases. Per germline, CDR1 DFQATT and CDR2 SNEGSKA (reference sequence). The CDR3 sequence is 15 residues long. With V trimmed by 1 base and J by 0 bases, 0 bases remained unmatched. DNA of the CDR3: TGCAGTGCTAGAGGGACAGGGGGCTCCTACAATGAGCAGTTCTTC. Protein: CSARGTGGSYNEQFF.

V and J are TRBV6-2 or TRBV6-3 and TRBJ2-1; 8 nucleotides match TRBD2. There are 14 residues in the CDR3. V was clipped by 7 bases and J by 8 bases; unmatched bases: 10. CDR1 and CDR2 (germline): MNHEY, SVGEGT. The CDR3 loop is CASKASGSRYEQFF. For the CDR3, the DNA is TGTGCCAGCAAAGCGAGCGGGAGTAGGTATGAGCAGTTCTTC.